This TCR beta chain emerged from a study of blood T cells in healthy people across ages (dated by TCRdb to about 2015). In terms of the full investigation: In model experiments, template switching captured about one uniquely barcoded TCR beta cDNA molecule for every two T cells. The study measured age-related changes in TCR beta repertoire diversity using deep sequencing normalized with unique cDNA molecular identifiers. Donors were grouped into four age groups: young (average roughly 15 years), middle-aged (roughly 40), aged (approximately 58) and long-lived (just over 80). Donors of different ages were randomly distributed across sequencing lanes to avoid experimental bias. The study analyzed two additional independent replicas of 1 million unique cDNA reads from the same blood draw for two donors, one aged 18 to 30 and one aged 80 or older. Results and caveats for the whole study, not just this receptor: Because the CMV infection status of the donors was unknown, age-related changes in expanded clonotypes may potentially have been confounded. Estimates of total diversity from one million sequenced T cells were regarded as lower bounds and underestimates. Bulk unsorted PBMC profiling prevented conclusive comparison of naive and antigen-experienced compartments. Observed TCR beta diversity correlated strongly with the percentage of naive T cells measured by flow cytometry. Observed TCR beta diversity per million T cells fell roughly linearly with age, and a significant reduction was already apparent by age roughly 41. Compared with the aged group, the long-lived group had more naive CD4+ T cells, fewer expanded clones and increased TCR diversity, a pattern suggesting age selection.

Including cysteine and phenylalanine, the CDR3 has 13 amino acids. The CDR3 DNA has 39 bases and is translated from base 1. V is cut by 5 bases and J by 9 bases, and the space between the germline ends is 14 bases. The sample holds a few counts of this clonotype. The target of this receptor is not known. Qualities for individual bases were not recorded, and no much larger clone is one base off. Library preparation used 5' RACE. TCRdb lists the instrument as Illumina HiSeq 2500. A second PCR of roughly 7 to 11 cycles was performed with a sample-barcoded 5' primer and a J-beta primer mix. A unique molecular identifier was introduced onto each TCR beta cDNA molecule by a template-switch 5' adaptor carrying 12 random nucleotides. At least 3 million CDR3-containing paired-end reads were obtained from each sample. All of the RNA was converted into first-strand cDNA using the Mint cDNA synthesis kit, with a TRBC-specific oligonucleotide serving as the primer. Following uracil-DNA glycosylase treatment, all cDNA underwent a first 18-cycle PCR with the universal primers M1SS and BC2_uni_R. The original methods were these. Normalization of each sample was performed by random selection of 1 million high-quality reads, each carrying a distinct molecular identifier. Instead of being binned into consensus sequences, reads with shared molecular identifiers were discarded. CDR3 identification, clonotype clustering and error correction used MiTCR with a Q25 quality threshold and the strictest error-elimination algorithm. A nonparametric unseen species model with Euler transformation was used to estimate lower-bound total TCR beta diversity. TCRdb itself trimmed the public reads at Q25 with fastp, ran MiXCR and retained productive beta chains. CDR3 protein duplicates are merged, each entry listing the most common genes and DNA. Clone size and V and J calls follow TCRdb, not the original study. A total of about 1 million distinct CDR3 sequences appear in this sample, less than 50% of them only once. The top ten constitute over 15% of the sample.

Systemically healthy Caucasian individuals from Russia, around 39 in total and aged roughly 6 to 100 years, were included as donors. About 10 milliliters of peripheral blood were drawn from each donor into EDTA-treated Vacutainer tubes. Ficoll-Paque density-gradient centrifugation was used to isolate PBMCs, with at least 6 million obtained per sample. Trizol reagent was used to extract total RNA from PBMCs, with at least 6 micrograms per sample. For every donor, an aliquot of PBMCs went through flow cytometry to measure the percentages of naive CD45RAhigh/CD27high T cells. The receptor was derived from a woman aged 55-70 years in good health. The rearrangement joined TRBV12-3 or TRBV12-4 to TRBJ2-4; the D region may be TRBD1 or TRBD2, each matching 6 bases equally. Source material: blood. The sequenced DNA is TGTGCCAGCAGTCCCGCCGAGGGGGGCATTCAGTACTTC. The translation is CASSPAEGGIQYF.